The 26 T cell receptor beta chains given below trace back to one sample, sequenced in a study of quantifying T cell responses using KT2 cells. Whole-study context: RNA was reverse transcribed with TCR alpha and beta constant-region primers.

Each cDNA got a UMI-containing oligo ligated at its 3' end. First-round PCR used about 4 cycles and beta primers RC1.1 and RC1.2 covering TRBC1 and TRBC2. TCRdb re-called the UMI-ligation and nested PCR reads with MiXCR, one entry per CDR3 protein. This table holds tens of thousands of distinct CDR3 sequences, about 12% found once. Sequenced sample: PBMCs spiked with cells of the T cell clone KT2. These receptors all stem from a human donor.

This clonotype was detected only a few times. The CDR3 spells CASSLALGGYGYTF. In DNA, the CDR3 is TGTGCCAGCAGCTTAGCGCTAGGGGGATATGGCTACACCTTC. J is TRBJ1-2 and V is TRBV7-9; maybe TRBD1 (6 bases). Germline-derived CDR1 and CDR2 are SEHNR and FQNEAQ (reference sequence). The CDR3 spans 14 residues. V was pared by 0 bases and J by 5 bases, with 10 bases between.

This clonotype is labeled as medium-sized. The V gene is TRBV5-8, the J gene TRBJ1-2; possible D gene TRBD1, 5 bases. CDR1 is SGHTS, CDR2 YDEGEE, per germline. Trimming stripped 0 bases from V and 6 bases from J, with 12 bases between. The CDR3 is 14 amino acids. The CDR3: CASSLGRLRDGYTF. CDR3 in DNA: TGTGCCAGCAGCTTGGGCCGCCTCAGGGATGGCTACACCTTC. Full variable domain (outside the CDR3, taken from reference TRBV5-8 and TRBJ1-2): EAGVTQSPTHLIKTRGQQATLRCSPISGHTSVYWYQQALGLGLQFLLWYDEGEERNRGNFPPRFSGRQFPNYSSELNVNALELEDSALYLCASSLGRLRDGYTFGSGTRLTVV.

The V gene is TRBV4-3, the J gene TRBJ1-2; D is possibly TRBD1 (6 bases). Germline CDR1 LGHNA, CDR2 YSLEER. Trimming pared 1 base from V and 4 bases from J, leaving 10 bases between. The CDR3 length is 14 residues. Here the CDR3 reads CASSQAGHRYGYTF. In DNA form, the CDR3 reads TGCGCCAGCAGCCAAGCGGGACACCGCTATGGCTACACCTTC.

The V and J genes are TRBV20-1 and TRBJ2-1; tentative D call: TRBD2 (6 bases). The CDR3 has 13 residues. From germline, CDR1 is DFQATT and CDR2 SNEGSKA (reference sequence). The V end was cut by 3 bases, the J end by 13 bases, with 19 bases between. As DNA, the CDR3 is TGCAGTGCTAGGGCCCCACGTGCGCGGGGACAGTTCTTC. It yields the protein CSARAPRARGQFF.

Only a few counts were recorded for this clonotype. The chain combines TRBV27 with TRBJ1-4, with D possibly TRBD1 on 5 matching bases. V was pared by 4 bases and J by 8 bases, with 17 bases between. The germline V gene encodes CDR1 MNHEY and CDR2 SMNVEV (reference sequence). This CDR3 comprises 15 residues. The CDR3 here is CASSYSSQGREKLFF. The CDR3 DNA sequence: TGTGCCAGCAGTTATTCGAGCCAGGGAAGGGAAAAACTGTTTTTT.

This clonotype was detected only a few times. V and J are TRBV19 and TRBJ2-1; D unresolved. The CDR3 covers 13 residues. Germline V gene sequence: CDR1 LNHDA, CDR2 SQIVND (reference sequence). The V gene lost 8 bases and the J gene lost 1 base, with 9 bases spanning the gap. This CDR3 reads CASLSASYNEQFF. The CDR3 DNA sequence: TGTGCCAGTTTGAGCGCGTCCTACAATGAGCAGTTCTTC.

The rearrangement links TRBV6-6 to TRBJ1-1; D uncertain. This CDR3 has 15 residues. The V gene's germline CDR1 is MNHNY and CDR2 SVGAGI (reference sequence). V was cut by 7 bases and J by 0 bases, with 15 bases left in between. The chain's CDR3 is CASNLGGNMNTEAFF. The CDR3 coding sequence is TGTGCCAGCAATCTTGGCGGCAATATGAACACTGAAGCTTTCTTT.

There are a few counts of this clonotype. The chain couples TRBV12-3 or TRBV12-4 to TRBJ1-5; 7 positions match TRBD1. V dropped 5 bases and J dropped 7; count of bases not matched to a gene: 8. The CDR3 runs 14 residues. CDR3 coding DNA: TGTGCCAGCAGTATCTCAGGGGGAAGGCAGCCCCAGCATTTT. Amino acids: CASSISGGRQPQHF.

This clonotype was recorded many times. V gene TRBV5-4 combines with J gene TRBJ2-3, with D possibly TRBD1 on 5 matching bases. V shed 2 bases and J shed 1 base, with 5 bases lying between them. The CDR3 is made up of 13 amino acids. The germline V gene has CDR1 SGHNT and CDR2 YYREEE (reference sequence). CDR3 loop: CASSLGGTDTQYF. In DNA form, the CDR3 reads TGTGCCAGCAGCTTAGGGGGCACAGATACGCAGTATTTT.

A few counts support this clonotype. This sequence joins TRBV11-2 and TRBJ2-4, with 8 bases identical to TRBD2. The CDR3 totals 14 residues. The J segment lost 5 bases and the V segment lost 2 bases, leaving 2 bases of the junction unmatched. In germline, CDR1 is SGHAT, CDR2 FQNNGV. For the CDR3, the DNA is TGTGCCAGCAGCTTATATAGCGGGGAAAACATTCAGTACTTC. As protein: CASSLYSGENIQYF.

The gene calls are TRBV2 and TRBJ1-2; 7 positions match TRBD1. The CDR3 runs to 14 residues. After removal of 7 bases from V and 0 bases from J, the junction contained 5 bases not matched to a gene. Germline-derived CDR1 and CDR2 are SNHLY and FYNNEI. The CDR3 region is CASNTGVANYGYTF. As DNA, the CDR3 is TGTGCCAGCAATACAGGGGTCGCTAACTATGGCTACACCTTC.

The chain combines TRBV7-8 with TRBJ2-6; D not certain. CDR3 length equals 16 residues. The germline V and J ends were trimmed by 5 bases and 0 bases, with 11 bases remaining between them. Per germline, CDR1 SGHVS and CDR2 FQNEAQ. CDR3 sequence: CASSIQKISGANVLTF. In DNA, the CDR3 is TGTGCCAGCAGCATACAAAAAATCTCTGGGGCCAACGTCCTGACTTTC.

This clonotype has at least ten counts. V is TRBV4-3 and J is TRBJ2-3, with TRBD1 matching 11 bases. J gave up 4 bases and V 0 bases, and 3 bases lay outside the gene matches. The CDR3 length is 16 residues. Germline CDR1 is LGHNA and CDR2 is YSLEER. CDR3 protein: CASSQDRGQGADTQYF. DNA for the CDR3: TGCGCCAGCAGCCAAGATCGGGGACAGGGGGCAGATACGCAGTATTTT.

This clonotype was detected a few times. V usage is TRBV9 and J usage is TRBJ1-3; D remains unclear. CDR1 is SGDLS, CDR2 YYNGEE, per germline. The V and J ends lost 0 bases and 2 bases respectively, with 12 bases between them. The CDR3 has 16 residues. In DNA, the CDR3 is TGTGCCAGCAGCGTAGACGCCAGCCGGACTGGAAACACCATATATTTT. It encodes CASSVDASRTGNTIYF.

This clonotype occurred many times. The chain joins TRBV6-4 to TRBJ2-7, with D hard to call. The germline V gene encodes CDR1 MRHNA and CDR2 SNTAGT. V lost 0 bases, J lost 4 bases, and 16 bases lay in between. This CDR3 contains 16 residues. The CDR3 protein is CASSDSTQSGVYEQYF. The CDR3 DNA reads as TGTGCCAGCAGTGACTCGACGCAATCTGGGGTTTACGAGCAGTACTTC.

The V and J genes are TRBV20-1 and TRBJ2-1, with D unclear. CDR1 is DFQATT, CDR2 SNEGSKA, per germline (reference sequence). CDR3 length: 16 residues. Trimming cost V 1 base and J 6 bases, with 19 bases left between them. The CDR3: CSARALWAARLNEQFF. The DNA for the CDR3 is TGCAGTGCTAGAGCTCTATGGGCTGCTCGCCTCAATGAGCAGTTCTTC.

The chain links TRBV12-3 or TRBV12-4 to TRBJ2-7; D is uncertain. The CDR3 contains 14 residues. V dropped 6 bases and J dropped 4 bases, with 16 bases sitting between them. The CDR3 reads CASRAIGNPYEQYF. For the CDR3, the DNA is TGTGCCAGCAGGGCGATAGGGAACCCATACGAGCAGTACTTC.

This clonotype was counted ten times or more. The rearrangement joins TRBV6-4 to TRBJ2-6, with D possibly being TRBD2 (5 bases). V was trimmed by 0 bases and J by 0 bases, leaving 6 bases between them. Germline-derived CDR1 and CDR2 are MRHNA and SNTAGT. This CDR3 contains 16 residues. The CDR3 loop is CASSDSSGSGANVLTF. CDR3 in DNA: TGTGCCAGCAGTGACTCAAGCGGCTCTGGGGCCAACGTCCTGACTTTC.

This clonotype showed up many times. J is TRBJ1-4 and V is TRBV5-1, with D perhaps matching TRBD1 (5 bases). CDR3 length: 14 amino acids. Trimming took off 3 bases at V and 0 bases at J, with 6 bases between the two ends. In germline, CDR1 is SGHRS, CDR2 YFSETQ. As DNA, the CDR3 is TGCGCCAGCAGCTGGGGGTCAACTAATGAAAAACTGTTTTTT. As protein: CASSWGSTNEKLFF.

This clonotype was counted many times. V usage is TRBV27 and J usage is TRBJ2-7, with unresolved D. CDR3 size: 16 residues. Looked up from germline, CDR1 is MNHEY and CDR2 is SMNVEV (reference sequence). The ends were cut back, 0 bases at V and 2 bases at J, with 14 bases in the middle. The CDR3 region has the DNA TGTGCCAGCAGTTTATCTCGGGCCCGGAGTGCCTACGAGCAGTACTTC. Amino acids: CASSLSRARSAYEQYF.

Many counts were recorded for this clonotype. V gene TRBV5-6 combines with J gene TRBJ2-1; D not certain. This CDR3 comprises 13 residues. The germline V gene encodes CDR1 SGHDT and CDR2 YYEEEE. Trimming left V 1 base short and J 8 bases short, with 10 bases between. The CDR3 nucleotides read TGTGCCAGCAGCTTGTTCTTTACGGATGAGCAGTTCTTC. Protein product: CASSLFFTDEQFF.

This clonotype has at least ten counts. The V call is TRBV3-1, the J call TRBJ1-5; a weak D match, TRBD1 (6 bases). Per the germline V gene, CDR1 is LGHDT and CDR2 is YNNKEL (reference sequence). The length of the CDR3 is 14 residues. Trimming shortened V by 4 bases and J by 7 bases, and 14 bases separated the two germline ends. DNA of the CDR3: TGTGCCAGCAGCCTCCAGGGGAGGTTGCAGCCCCAGCATTTT. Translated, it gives CASSLQGRLQPQHF.

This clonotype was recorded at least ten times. CDR3 bases: TGTGCCAGCAGCTTAGATTCACGGGACACTGAAGCTTTCTTT. This gives the protein CASSLDSRDTEAFF. The gene calls are TRBV11-3 and TRBJ1-1; D not resolved. CDR3 size: 14 residues. The germline V gene has CDR1 SGHNT and CDR2 YENEEA. Trimming stripped 0 bases from V and 3 bases from J, with 8 bases between. The whole variable domain, remainder taken from reference TRBV11-3 and TRBJ1-1, is EAGVVQSPRYKIIEKKQPVAFWCNPISGHNTLYWYLQNLGQGPELLIRYENEEAVDDSQLPKDRFSAERLKGVDSTLKIQPAELGDSAVYLCASSLDSRDTEAFFGQGTRLTVV.

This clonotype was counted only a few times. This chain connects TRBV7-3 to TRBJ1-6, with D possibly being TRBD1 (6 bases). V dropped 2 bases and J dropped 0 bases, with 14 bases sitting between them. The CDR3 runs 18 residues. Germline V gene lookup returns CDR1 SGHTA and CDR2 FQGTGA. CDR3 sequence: CASSLSPGASSYNSPLHF. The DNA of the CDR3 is TGTGCCAGCAGCTTATCACCGGGGGCGAGCTCCTATAATTCACCCCTCCACTTT.

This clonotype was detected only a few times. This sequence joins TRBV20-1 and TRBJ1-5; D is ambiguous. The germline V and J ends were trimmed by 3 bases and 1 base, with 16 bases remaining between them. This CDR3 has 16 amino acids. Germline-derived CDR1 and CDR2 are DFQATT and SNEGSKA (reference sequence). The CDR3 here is CSASSIGAVSNQPQHF. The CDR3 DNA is TGCAGTGCTAGTTCGATAGGAGCGGTCAGCAATCAGCCCCAGCATTTT.

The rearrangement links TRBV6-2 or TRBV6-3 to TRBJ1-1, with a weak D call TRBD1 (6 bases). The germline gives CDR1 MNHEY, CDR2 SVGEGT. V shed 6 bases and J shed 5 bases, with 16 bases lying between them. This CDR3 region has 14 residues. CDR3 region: CASRPHRAGTEAFF. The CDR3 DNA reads TGTGCCAGCAGGCCCCACAGGGCGGGGACTGAAGCTTTCTTT.